This TCR beta chain is from a study of T cells in Graves' hyperthyroidism and ophthalmopathy. Study-wide points: Ophthalmopathy was model-predicted a median about 6.7 months pre-onset. Most thyroid clonotypes expanded above 0.001 were also detected in blood.

It was RNA transcripts that yielded the amplified TCR beta CDR3 regions. During a first-round RT-PCR of the TCR CDR3, the HTBI primer set was used. TCRdb ran MiXCR on the multiplex PCR reads and lists one entry per CDR3 protein. Altogether fewer than 900,000 distinct CDR3 sequences are present, roughly 20% being singletons, with the ten largest covering over 15%. This clonotype appeared a few times. The antigen remains undetermined. The CDR3 totals 16 residues. Germline assignment: CDR1 MNHNS and CDR2 SASEGT. Deletions cut 3 bases from V and 8 bases from J, with 19 bases between. Hyperthyroidism had been newly diagnosed in patients aged 18 to 65, and its duration was under 2 months. Fresh peripheral blood, 9.5 to 10 ml of it, supplied the PBMCs.

The source of this sequence is a woman in her forties or fifties with Graves' hyperthyroidism that later progressed to Graves' ophthalmopathy. The V call is TRBV6-1, the J call TRBJ1-4; D is possibly TRBD1 (6 bases). The sample consisted of blood. The CDR3 sequence: CASSERSGTTGEKLFF. CDR3 coding DNA: TGTGCCAGCAGTGAGCGCTCCGGGACAACTGGCGAAAAACTGTTTTTT.